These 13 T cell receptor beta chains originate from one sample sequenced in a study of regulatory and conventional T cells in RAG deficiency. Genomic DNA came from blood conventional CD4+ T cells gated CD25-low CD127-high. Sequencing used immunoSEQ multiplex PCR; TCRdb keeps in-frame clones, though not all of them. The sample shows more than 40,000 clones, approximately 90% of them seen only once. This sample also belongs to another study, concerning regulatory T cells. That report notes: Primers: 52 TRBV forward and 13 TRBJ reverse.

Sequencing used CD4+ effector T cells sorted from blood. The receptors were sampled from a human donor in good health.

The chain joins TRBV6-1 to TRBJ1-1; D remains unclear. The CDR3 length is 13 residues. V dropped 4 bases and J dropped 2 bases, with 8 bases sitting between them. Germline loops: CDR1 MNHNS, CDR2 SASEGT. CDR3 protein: CASSGNGNTEAFF. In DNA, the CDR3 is TGTGCCAGCAGTGGAAATGGAAACACTGAAGCTTTCTTT.

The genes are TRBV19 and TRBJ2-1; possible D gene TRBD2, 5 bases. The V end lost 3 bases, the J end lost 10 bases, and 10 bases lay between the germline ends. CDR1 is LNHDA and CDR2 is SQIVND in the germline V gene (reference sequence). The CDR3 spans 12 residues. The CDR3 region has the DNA TGTGCCAGTAGTATCGTGTTAGCGGAGCAGTTCTTC. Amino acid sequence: CASSIVLAEQFF.

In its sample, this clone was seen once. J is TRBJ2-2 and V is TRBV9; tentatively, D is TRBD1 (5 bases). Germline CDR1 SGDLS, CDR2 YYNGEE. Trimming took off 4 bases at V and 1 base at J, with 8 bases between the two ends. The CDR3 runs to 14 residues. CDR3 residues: CASSLGQNTGELFF. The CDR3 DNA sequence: TGTGCCAGCAGCCTCGGACAGAACACCGGGGAGCTGTTTTTT.

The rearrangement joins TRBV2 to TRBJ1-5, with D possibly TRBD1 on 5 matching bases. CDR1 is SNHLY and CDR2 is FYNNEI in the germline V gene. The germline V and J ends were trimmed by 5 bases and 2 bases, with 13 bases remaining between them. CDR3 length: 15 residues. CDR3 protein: CASSYLVGGNQPQHF. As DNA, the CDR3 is TGTGCCAGCAGTTACCTTGTGGGGGGCAATCAGCCCCAGCATTTT. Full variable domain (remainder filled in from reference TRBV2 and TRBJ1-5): EPEVTQTPSHQVTQMGQEVILRCVPISNHLYFYWYRQILGQKVEFLVSFYNNEISEKSEIFDDQFSVERPDGSNFTLKIRSTKLEDSAMYFCASSYLVGGNQPQHFGDGTRLSIL.

CDR3 sequence reads: CSVLGHQAFF. The CDR3 coding sequence is TGCAGCGTGTTGGGACATCAAGCTTTCTTT. The chain couples TRBV29-1 to TRBJ1-1, with D maybe TRBD1 (6 bases). The CDR3 is 10 residues long. CDR1 is SQVTM, CDR2 ANQGSEA, per germline. The germline V and J ends were trimmed by 6 bases and 9 bases, with 11 bases remaining between them.

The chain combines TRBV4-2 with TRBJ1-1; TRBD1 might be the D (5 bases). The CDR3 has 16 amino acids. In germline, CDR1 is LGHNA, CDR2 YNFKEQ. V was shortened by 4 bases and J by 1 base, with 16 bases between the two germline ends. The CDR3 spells CASSPYQGEGNTEAFF. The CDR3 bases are TGTGCCAGCAGCCCGTACCAGGGTGAGGGGAACACTGAAGCTTTCTTT.

DNA of the CDR3: TGTGCCAGCAGCTTCCAGGGTAAAGAGACCCAGTACTTC. This sequence encodes CASSFQGKETQYF. This chain connects TRBV7-2 to TRBJ2-5; maybe TRBD1 (5 bases). V shed 3 bases and J shed 3 bases, with 8 bases lying between them. Germline CDR1 SGHTA, CDR2 FQGNSA. This CDR3 region has 13 residues. Using reference TRBV7-2 and TRBJ2-5 for the parts outside the CDR3, the full variable domain is GAGVSQSPSNKVTEKGKDVELRCDPISGHTALYWYRQSLGQGLEFLIYFQGNSAPDKSGLPSDRFSAERTGGSVSTLTIQRTQQEDSAVYLCASSFQGKETQYFGPGTRLLVL.

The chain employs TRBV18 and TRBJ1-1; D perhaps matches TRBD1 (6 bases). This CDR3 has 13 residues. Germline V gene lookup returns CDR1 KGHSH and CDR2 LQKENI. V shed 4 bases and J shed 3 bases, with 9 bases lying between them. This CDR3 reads CASSQGGDTEAFF. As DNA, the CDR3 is TGTGCCAGCTCACAGGGGGGGGACACTGAAGCTTTCTTT.

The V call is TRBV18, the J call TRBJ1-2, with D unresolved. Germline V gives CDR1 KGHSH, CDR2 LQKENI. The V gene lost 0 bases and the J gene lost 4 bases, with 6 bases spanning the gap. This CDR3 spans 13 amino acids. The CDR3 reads CASSPPSTYGYTF. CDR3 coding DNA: TGTGCCAGCTCACCACCGAGCACCTATGGCTACACCTTC.

The CDR3 DNA reads TGTGCCAGCAGTTTATCCGGGACTAGCGGCGCAAGAGATACGCAGTATTTT. Protein: CASSLSGTSGARDTQYF. V is TRBV28 and J is TRBJ2-3, with 11 nucleotides matching TRBD2. From germline, CDR1 is MDHEN and CDR2 SYDVKM. J was trimmed by 5 bases and V by 1 base; bases with no gene match: 8. This CDR3 comprises 17 residues. Filled out from reference TRBV28 and TRBJ2-3, the complete variable domain reads DVKVTQSSRYLVKRTGEKVFLECVQDMDHENMFWYRQDPGLGLRLIYFSYDVKMKEKGDIPEGYSVSREKKERFSLILESASTNQTSMYLCASSLSGTSGARDTQYFGPGTRLTVL.

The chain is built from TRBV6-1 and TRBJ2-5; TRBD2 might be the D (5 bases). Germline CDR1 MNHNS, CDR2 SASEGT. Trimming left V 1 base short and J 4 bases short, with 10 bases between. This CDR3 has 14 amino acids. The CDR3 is CASSEDPSRETQYF. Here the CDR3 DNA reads TGTGCCAGCAGTGAAGATCCTAGCAGAGAGACCCAGTACTTC.

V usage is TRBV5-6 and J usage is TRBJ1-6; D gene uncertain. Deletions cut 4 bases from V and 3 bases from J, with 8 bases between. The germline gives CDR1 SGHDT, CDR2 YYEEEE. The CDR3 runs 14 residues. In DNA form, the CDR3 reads TGTGCCAGCAGCGACGCACTCTATAATTCACCCCTCCACTTT. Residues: CASSDALYNSPLHF.

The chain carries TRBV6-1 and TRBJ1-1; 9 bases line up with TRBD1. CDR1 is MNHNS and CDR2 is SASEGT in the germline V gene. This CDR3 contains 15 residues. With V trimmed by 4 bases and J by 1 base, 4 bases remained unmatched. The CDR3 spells CASSAPDRGNTEAFF. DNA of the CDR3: TGTGCCAGCAGTGCTCCGGACAGGGGGAACACTGAAGCTTTCTTT.